This is a list of T cell receptor beta chains from one sample in a study of Ad26.COV2.S vaccination and SARS-CoV-2 variants. Using immunoSEQ multiplex PCR, the repertoire was profiled, and TCRdb retains in-frame clones only, with some absent. The sample holds just over 350,000 clones, 92% seen once. Sequenced material: peripheral blood, taken after recovery from COVID-19. The receptors derive from a human donor who had recovered from COVID-19. CDR3s include the opening cysteine and the closing phenylalanine or tryptophan. A D gene is named only where the DNA matches it firmly. Clone size is given for some rows only: seen once, a few or many times, or a class if the clone is expanded.

J gene: TRBJ1-6
V gene: TRBV13
D gene: TRBD1
clone size: NA
CDR3 DNA: TGTGCCAGCAGCGGGGGGACAGGGTGGAATTCACCCCTCCACTTT
CDR3 protein: CASSGGTGWNSPLHF

J gene: TRBJ2-2
V gene: TRBV13
D gene: TRBD1
clone size: once
CDR3 DNA: TGTGCCAGCGGGACAGACCTGACCGGGGAGCTGTTTTTT
CDR3 protein: CASGTDLTGELFF

J gene: TRBJ2-5
V gene: TRBV19
D gene: NA
clone size: NA
CDR3 DNA: TGTGCCAGTAGTATAGGGGCAGGGGTGACCCAAGAGACCCAGTACTTC
CDR3 protein: CASSIGAGVTQETQYF

J gene: TRBJ2-7
V gene: TRBV2
D gene: TRBD1
clone size: NA
CDR3 DNA: TGTGCCAGCAATACGGGACAGACACCCTCCTACGAGCAGTACTTC
CDR3 protein: CASNTGQTPSYEQYF

J gene: TRBJ1-6
V gene: TRBV5-4
D gene: NA
clone size: NA
CDR3 DNA: TGTGCCAGCAGCCCCGGAGGGCAGGGCAGTTCACCCCTCCACTTT
CDR3 protein: CASSPGGQGSSPLHF

J gene: TRBJ2-3
V gene: TRBV5-1
D gene: NA
clone size: NA
CDR3 DNA: TGCGCCAGCAGCTCACTGACAGGCACAGATACGCAGTATTTT
CDR3 protein: CASSSLTGTDTQYF

J gene: TRBJ1-5
V gene: TRBV16
D gene: NA
clone size: NA
CDR3 DNA: TGTGCCAGCAGCCAATATGCCGCGATGAGGCAAATTAGCAATCAGCCCCAGCATTTT
CDR3 protein: CASSQYAAMRQISNQPQHF

J gene: TRBJ2-2
V gene: TRBV7-3
D gene: NA
clone size: NA
CDR3 DNA: TGTGCCAGCAGCTACGGGACCGTGAACACCGGGGAGCTGTTTTTT
CDR3 protein: CASSYGTVNTGELFF

J gene: TRBJ2-5
V gene: TRBV15
D gene: NA
clone size: once
CDR3 DNA: TGTGCCACCAGATGGAGCTGGGGCGGGCGGGAACGGGAGACCCAGTACTTC
CDR3 protein: CATRWSWGGRERETQYF

J gene: TRBJ2-2
V gene: TRBV7-3
D gene: NA
clone size: NA
CDR3 DNA: TGTGCCAGCAGCTTAATCGGAGGGCCCCAAAACACCGGGGAGCTGTTTTTT
CDR3 protein: CASSLIGGPQNTGELFF

J gene: TRBJ1-5
V gene: TRBV19
D gene: NA
clone size: NA
CDR3 DNA: TGTGCCAGTAGTATAAGAAATCAATTGCCAAATCAGCCCCAGCATTTT
CDR3 protein: CASSIRNQLPNQPQHF

J gene: TRBJ1-1
V gene: TRBV5-1
D gene: TRBD1
clone size: NA
CDR3 DNA: TGCGCCAGCAGCCCGGGGGACAGGATGAACACTGAAGCTTTCTTT
CDR3 protein: CASSPGDRMNTEAFF

J gene: TRBJ2-5
V gene: TRBV2
D gene: NA
clone size: NA
CDR3 DNA: TGTGCCAGCAGTGATAACGATACCCCATTTGAGACCCAGTACTTC
CDR3 protein: CASSDNDTPFETQYF

J gene: TRBJ1-2
V gene: TRBV12-3/TRBV12-4
D gene: NA
clone size: NA
CDR3 DNA: TGTGCCACCGGGTTGGGGATCTATGGCTACACCTTC
CDR3 protein: CATGLGIYGYTF

J gene: TRBJ2-7
V gene: TRBV6-2/TRBV6-3
D gene: NA
clone size: NA
CDR3 DNA: TGTGCCAGCAGTTACCCGGGACTCCCGAGCTCCTACGAGCAGTACTTC
CDR3 protein: CASSYPGLPSSYEQYF